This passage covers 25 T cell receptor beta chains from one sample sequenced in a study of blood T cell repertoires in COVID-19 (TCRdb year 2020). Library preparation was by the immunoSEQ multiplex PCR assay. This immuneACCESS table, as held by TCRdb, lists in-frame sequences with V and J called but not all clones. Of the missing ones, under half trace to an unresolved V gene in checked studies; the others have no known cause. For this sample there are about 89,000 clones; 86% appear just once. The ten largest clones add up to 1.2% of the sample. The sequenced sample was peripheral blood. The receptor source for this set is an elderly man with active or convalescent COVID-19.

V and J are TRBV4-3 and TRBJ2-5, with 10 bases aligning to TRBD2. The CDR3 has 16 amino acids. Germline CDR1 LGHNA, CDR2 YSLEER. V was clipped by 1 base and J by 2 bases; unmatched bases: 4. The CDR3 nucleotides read TGCGCCAGCAGCCAAGCTAGCGGGAGCCCACAAGAGACCCAGTACTTC. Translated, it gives CASSQASGSPQETQYF.

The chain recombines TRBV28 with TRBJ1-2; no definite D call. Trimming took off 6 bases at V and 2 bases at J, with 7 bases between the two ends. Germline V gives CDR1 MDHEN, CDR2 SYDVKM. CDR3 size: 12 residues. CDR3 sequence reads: CASSNYNYGYTF. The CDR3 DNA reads TGTGCCAGCAGCAACTACAACTATGGCTACACCTTC.

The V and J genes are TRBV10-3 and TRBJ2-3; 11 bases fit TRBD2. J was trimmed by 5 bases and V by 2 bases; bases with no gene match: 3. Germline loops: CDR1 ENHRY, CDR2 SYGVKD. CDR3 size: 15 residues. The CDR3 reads CAISETSGSIDTQYF. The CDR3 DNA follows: TGTGCCATCAGTGAGACTAGCGGGAGTATAGATACGCAGTATTTT.

The CDR3 here is CASSPPGGRGHGYTF. In DNA, the CDR3 is TGTGCCAGCTCACCACCAGGTGGCAGGGGGCATGGCTACACCTTC. The chain combines TRBV18 with TRBJ1-2; the match to TRBD1 covers 8 bases. V shed 0 bases and J 6 bases; nucleotides not matched to a gene: 6. The CDR3 is 15 residues long. From germline, CDR1 is KGHSH and CDR2 LQKENI.

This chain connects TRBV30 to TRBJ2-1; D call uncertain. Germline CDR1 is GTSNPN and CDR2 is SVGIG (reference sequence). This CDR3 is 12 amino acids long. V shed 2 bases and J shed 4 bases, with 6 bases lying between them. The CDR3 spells CAWSRLYNEQFF. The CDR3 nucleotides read TGTGCCTGGAGTCGACTTTACAATGAGCAGTTCTTC.

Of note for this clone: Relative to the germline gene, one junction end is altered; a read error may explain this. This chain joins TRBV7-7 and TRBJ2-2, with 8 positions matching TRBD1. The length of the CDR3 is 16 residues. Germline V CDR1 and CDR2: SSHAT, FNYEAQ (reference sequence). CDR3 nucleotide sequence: TGTGCTAGCAGCCCCCGGGGACAGGAGAACACCGGGGAGCTGTTTTTT. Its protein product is CASSPRGQENTGELFF.

The CDR3 DNA follows: TGTGCCAGCTCATATACCGGGACAGGGTATATCGAGCAGTACTTC. This sequence encodes CASSYTGTGYIEQYF. The chain is built from TRBV18 and TRBJ2-7; 9 nucleotides align to TRBD1. This CDR3 spans 15 amino acids. Germline CDR1 reads KGHSH; CDR2 reads LQKENI. V was pared by 5 bases and J by 6 bases, with 11 bases of the junction left unmatched.

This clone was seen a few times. CDR3 region: CASSPGLAGGNEQFF. CDR3 DNA sequence: TGTGCCAGCTCACCCGGACTAGCGGGAGGGAATGAGCAGTTCTTC. The rearrangement joins TRBV18 to TRBJ2-1, with 15 bases that match TRBD2. The CDR3 is 15 amino acids. The V segment lost 3 bases and the J segment 7 bases; nucleotides outside the gene matches: 1. Germline lookup yields CDR1 KGHSH and CDR2 LQKENI. The full variable domain, in which reference TRBV18 and TRBJ2-1 provide the parts outside the CDR3, is NAGVMQNPRHLVRRRGQEARLRCSPMKGHSHVYWYRQLPEEGLKFMVYLQKENIIDESGMPKERFSAEFPKEGPSILRIQQVVRGDSAAYFCASSPGLAGGNEQFFGPGTRLTVL.

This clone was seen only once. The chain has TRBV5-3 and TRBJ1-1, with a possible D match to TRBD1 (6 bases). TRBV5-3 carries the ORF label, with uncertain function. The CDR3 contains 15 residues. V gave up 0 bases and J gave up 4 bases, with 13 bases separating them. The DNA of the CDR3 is TGTGCCAGAAGCTTGGCCAGGGGTGAGTCCACTGAAGCTTTCTTT. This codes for CARSLARGESTEAFF.

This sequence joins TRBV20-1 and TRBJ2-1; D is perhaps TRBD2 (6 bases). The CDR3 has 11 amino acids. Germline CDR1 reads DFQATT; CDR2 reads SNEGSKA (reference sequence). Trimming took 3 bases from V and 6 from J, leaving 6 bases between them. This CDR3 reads CSASGSNEQFF. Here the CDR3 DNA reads TGCAGTGCTAGCGGGAGCAATGAGCAGTTCTTC.

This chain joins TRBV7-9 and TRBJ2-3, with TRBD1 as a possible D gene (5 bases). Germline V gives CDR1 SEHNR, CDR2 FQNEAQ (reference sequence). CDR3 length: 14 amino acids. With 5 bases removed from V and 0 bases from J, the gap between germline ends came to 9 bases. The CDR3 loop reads CASSLRGSTDTQYF. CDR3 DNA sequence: TGTGCCAGCAGCCTAAGGGGTAGCACAGATACGCAGTATTTT.

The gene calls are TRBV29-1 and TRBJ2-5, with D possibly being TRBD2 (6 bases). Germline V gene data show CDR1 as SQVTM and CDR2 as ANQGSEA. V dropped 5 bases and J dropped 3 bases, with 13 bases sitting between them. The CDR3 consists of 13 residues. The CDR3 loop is CSVTVGGKETQYF. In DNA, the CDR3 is TGCAGCGTTACGGTGGGGGGAAAAGAGACCCAGTACTTC. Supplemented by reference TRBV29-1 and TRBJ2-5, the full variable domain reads SAVISQKPSRDICQRGTSLTIQCQVDSQVTMMFWYRQQPGQSLTLIATANQGSEATYESGFVIDKFPISRPNLTFSTLTVSNMSPEDSSIYLCSVTVGGKETQYFGPGTRLLVL.

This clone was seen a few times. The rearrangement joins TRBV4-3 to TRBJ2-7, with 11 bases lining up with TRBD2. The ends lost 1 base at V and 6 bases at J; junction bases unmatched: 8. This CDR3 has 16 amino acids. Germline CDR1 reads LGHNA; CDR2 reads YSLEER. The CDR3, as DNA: TGCGCCAGCAGCCAAGGGTGGGCTAGCGGGAGGAGCGAGCAGTACTTC. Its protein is CASSQGWASGRSEQYF.

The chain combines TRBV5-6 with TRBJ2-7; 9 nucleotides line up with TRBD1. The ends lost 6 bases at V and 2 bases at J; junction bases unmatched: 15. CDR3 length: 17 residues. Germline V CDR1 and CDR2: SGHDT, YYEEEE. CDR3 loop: CASILNSGTGIPYEQYF. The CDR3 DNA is TGTGCCAGCATCCTCAATTCCGGGACAGGGATACCCTACGAGCAGTACTTC.

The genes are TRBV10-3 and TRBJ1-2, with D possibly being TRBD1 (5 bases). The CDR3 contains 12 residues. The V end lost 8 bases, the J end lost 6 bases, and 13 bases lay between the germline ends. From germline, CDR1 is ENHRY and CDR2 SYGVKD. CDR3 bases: TGTGCCATCCTTGACGGGGGGAATGGCTACACCTTC. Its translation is CAILDGGNGYTF.

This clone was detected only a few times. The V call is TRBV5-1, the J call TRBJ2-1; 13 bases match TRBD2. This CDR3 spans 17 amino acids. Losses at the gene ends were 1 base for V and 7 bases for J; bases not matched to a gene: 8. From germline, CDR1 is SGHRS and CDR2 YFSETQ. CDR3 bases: TGCGCCAGCAGCTTGCGGCCCGGGACTAGCGGGAATAATGAGCAGTTCTTC. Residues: CASSLRPGTSGNNEQFF.

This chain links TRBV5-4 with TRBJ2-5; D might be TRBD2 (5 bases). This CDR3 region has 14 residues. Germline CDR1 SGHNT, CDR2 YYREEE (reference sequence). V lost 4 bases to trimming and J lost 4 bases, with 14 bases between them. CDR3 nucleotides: TGTGCCAGCAGCGCAGAGGGTACTCGAGAGACCCAGTACTTC. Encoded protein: CASSAEGTRETQYF.

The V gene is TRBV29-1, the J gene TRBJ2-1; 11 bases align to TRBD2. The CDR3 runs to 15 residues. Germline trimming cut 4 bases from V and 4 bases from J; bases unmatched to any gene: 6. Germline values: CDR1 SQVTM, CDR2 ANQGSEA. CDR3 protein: CSVGRGLAAYNEQFF. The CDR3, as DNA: TGCAGCGTTGGTAGGGGACTAGCGGCTTACAATGAGCAGTTCTTC.

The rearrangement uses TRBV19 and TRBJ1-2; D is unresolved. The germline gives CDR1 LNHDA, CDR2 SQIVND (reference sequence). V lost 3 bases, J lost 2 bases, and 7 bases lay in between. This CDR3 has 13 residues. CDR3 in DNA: TGTGCCAGTAGTATCCAAGAGAACTATGGCTACACCTTC. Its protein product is CASSIQENYGYTF.

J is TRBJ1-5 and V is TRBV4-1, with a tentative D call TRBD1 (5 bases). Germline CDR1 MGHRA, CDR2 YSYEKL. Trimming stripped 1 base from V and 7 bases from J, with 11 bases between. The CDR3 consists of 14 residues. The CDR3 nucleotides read TGCGCCAGCAGCCAAGTTGCAGGGAAACAGCCCCAGCATTTT. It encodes CASSQVAGKQPQHF.

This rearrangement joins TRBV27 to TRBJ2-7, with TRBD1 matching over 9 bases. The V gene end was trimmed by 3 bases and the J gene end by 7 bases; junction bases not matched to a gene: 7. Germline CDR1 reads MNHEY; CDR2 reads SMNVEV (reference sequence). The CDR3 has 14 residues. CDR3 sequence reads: CASSFYGDRDEQYF. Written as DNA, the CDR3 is TGTGCCAGCAGTTTTTATGGGGACAGGGATGAGCAGTACTTC.

CDR3 protein: CASSYQIGTGRYEQYF. The DNA of the CDR3 is TGTGCCAGCAGCTATCAGATCGGGACAGGGCGCTACGAGCAGTACTTC. This chain uses TRBV11-2 with TRBJ2-7; 9 bases are a match to TRBD1. The J segment lost 3 bases and the V segment lost 4 bases, leaving 10 bases of the junction unmatched. This CDR3 contains 16 residues. Germline-derived CDR1 and CDR2 are SGHAT and FQNNGV.

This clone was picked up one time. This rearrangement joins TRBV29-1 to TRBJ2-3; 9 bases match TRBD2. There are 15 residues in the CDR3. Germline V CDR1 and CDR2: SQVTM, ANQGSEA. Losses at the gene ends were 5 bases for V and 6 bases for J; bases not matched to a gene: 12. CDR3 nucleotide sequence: TGCAGCGTTCCCCGGGGGGTAGCGGGAGAGGATACGCAGTATTTT. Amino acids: CSVPRGVAGEDTQYF.

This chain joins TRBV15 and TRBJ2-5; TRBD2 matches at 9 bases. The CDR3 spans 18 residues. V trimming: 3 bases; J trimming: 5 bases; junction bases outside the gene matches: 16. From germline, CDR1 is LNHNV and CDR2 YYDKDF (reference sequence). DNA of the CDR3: TGTGCCACCAGCAGCCCCCCCGGGGGACTAGCTAAGGGGGAGACCCAGTACTTC. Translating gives CATSSPPGGLAKGETQYF.

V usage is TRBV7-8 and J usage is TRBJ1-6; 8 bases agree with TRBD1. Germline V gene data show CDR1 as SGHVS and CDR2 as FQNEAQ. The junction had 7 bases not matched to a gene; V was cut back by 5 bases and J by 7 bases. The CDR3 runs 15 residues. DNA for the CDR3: TGTGCCAGCAGCCAAAACAGGGGGACCAATTCACCCCTCCACTTT. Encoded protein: CASSQNRGTNSPLHF.